The rows below give T cell receptor beta chains drawn from one sample of a study of T-cell reconstitution after alpha-beta-depleted transplantation in children. A single record per CDR3 protein comes from TCRdb applying MiXCR to the PCR reads. The data contain some 300,000 distinct CDR3 sequences, 10% of them singletons. Sequencing was performed on PBMCs from the stem cell graft donor, taken from the stem cell graft. Receptors originate from a human donor who donated a stem cell graft to a child with acute lymphoblastic leukemia. Each CDR3 is given with its conserved first and last residue. D genes are given only for firm matches. Rows give clone size only sometimes, using once, few, many, or a class for an expanded clone.

d_call: TRBD2
clone_size: NA
v_call: TRBV7-2
j_call: TRBJ2-3
cdr3_nt: TGTGCCAGCAGCGTGGGACTAGCGGGAGGCTCAGATACGCAGTATTTT
cdr3_aa: CASSVGLAGGSDTQYF

d_call: NA
clone_size: NA
v_call: TRBV21-1
j_call: TRBJ2-5
cdr3_nt: TGTGCCAGCAGCAACCGGGACAGGGCGACTAGCGGGAGGGGACACCAAGAGACCCAGTACTTC
cdr3_aa: CASSNRDRATSGRGHQETQYF

d_call: NA
clone_size: few
v_call: TRBV2
j_call: TRBJ2-1
cdr3_nt: TGTGCCAGCAGCGTAGCCGGGACCCTAAATGAGCAGTTCTTC
cdr3_aa: CASSVAGTLNEQFF

d_call: NA
clone_size: NA
v_call: TRBV14
j_call: TRBJ1-2
cdr3_nt: TGTGCCAGCAGCCAAGGTCGTTCCCTGGAGGGGGGCTTCGATGGCTACACCTTC
cdr3_aa: CASSQGRSLEGGFDGYTF

d_call: TRBD2
clone_size: NA
v_call: TRBV27
j_call: TRBJ2-7
cdr3_nt: TGTGCCAGCAGTTTGTCGGGACTAGCGGAATACGAGCAGTACTTC
cdr3_aa: CASSLSGLAEYEQYF

d_call: NA
clone_size: NA
v_call: TRBV20-1
j_call: TRBJ1-5
cdr3_nt: TGCAGTGCTAGAGGGTCGACAGGACGGAGCAATCAGCCCCAGCATTTT
cdr3_aa: CSARGSTGRSNQPQHF

d_call: NA
clone_size: few
v_call: TRBV5-1
j_call: TRBJ2-1
cdr3_nt: TGCGCCAGCAGCTTGGCCAGGCGGGGCAGTCATGAGCAGTTCTTC
cdr3_aa: CASSLARRGSHEQFF

d_call: NA
clone_size: many
v_call: TRBV15
j_call: TRBJ2-7
cdr3_nt: TGTGCCACCAGCAGAGGAGGGTTGCCCTACGAGCAGTACTTC
cdr3_aa: CATSRGGLPYEQYF

d_call: TRBD2
clone_size: few
v_call: TRBV3-1
j_call: TRBJ2-1
cdr3_nt: TGTGCCAGCAGCCAAGAAAGGACTAGCAGTGAGCAGTTCTTC
cdr3_aa: CASSQERTSSEQFF

d_call: NA
clone_size: few
v_call: TRBV7-2
j_call: TRBJ2-1
cdr3_nt: TGTGCCAGCAGCTTTCGTATTAGCGGGACAGGTCCCAGCTCCTACAATGAGCAGTTCTTC
cdr3_aa: CASSFRISGTGPSSYNEQFF

d_call: TRBD1
clone_size: few
v_call: TRBV5-1
j_call: TRBJ1-5
cdr3_nt: TGCGCCAGCAGCTTGGACGGGACAGGGAACCAGCCCCAGCATTTT
cdr3_aa: CASSLDGTGNQPQHF

d_call: NA
clone_size: few
v_call: TRBV7-2
j_call: TRBJ1-4
cdr3_nt: TGTGCCAGCAGCTCCCCCGGGGAGGGTGCGGAAAAACTGTTTTTT
cdr3_aa: CASSSPGEGAEKLFF

d_call: NA
clone_size: few
v_call: TRBV12-3/TRBV12-4
j_call: TRBJ1-5
cdr3_nt: TGTGCCAGCAGTTGGGGAAACAGGGTGGGGCTCAATCAGCCCCAGCATTTT
cdr3_aa: CASSWGNRVGLNQPQHF

d_call: NA
clone_size: many
v_call: TRBV2
j_call: TRBJ2-1
cdr3_nt: TGTGCCAGCAGTGAATGGGGTGAGCAGTTCTTC
cdr3_aa: CASSEWGEQFF

d_call: NA
clone_size: few
v_call: TRBV6-2/TRBV6-3
j_call: TRBJ1-4
cdr3_nt: TGTGCCAGCAACGAGAACCAGGGTGTAGCTGAAAAACTGTTTTTT
cdr3_aa: CASNENQGVAEKLFF

d_call: TRBD2
clone_size: few
v_call: TRBV5-6
j_call: TRBJ2-5
cdr3_nt: TGTGCCAGCAGCCAGGGGACTAGCGGGAGTCTGGAGACCCAGTACTTC
cdr3_aa: CASSQGTSGSLETQYF

d_call: TRBD1
clone_size: few
v_call: TRBV20-1
j_call: TRBJ2-7
cdr3_nt: TGCAGTGCTCGGACAGGGGGGGGCTACGAGCAGTACTTC
cdr3_aa: CSARTGGGYEQYF

d_call: TRBD2
clone_size: NA
v_call: TRBV24-1
j_call: TRBJ2-3
cdr3_nt: TGTGCCGCGTTCCCTCTAGCGGGACAGACAGATACGCAGTATTTT
cdr3_aa: CAAFPLAGQTDTQYF

d_call: NA
clone_size: few
v_call: TRBV11-2
j_call: TRBJ2-1
cdr3_nt: TGTGCCAGCAGCTTAGAACAAACTTCCTACAATGAGCAGTTCTTC
cdr3_aa: CASSLEQTSYNEQFF

d_call: NA
clone_size: NA
v_call: TRBV7-8
j_call: TRBJ2-7
cdr3_nt: TGTGCCAGCAGCTTAGAGAGCGGCAACTACGAGCAGTACTTC
cdr3_aa: CASSLESGNYEQYF

d_call: TRBD2
clone_size: NA
v_call: TRBV25-1
j_call: TRBJ2-1
cdr3_nt: TGTGCCAGTGGGACTAGCGGGAGTCATGAGCAGTTCTTC
cdr3_aa: CASGTSGSHEQFF

d_call: NA
clone_size: NA
v_call: TRBV6-2/TRBV6-3
j_call: TRBJ1-1
cdr3_nt: TGTGCCAGCAGTTATTGGAGGGCCCGGAGAATGAACACTGAAGCTTTCTTT
cdr3_aa: CASSYWRARRMNTEAFF

d_call: TRBD1
clone_size: NA
v_call: TRBV5-1
j_call: TRBJ2-1
cdr3_nt: TGCGCCAGCAGCGTGGGTGTCGGGACAGGTACCGAAGCGCAGTTCTTC
cdr3_aa: CASSVGVGTGTEAQFF

d_call: TRBD2
clone_size: few
v_call: TRBV7-9
j_call: TRBJ2-7
cdr3_nt: TGTGCCAGCAGCTCTTACCGGGACTACCCATACGGTGAGCAGTACTTC
cdr3_aa: CASSSYRDYPYGEQYF

d_call: TRBD2
clone_size: many
v_call: TRBV20-1
j_call: TRBJ2-5
cdr3_nt: TGCAGTGCAAGACTAGCGGGAGTAGAGACCCAGTACTTC
cdr3_aa: CSARLAGVETQYF

d_call: TRBD1
clone_size: NA
v_call: TRBV15
j_call: TRBJ1-5
cdr3_nt: TGTGCCACCAGCAGAGATAACAGGGGCGGCAGTCAGCCCCAGCATTTT
cdr3_aa: CATSRDNRGGSQPQHF

d_call: TRBD1
clone_size: many
v_call: TRBV12-3/TRBV12-4
j_call: TRBJ1-1
cdr3_nt: TGTGCCAGCAGGAAGACAGGGGGCACTGAAGCTTTCTTT
cdr3_aa: CASRKTGGTEAFF

d_call: NA
clone_size: few
v_call: TRBV27
j_call: TRBJ1-1
cdr3_nt: TGTGCCAGCAGTTCGGTGGGGCTGAACACTGAAGCTTTCTTT
cdr3_aa: CASSSVGLNTEAFF

d_call: TRBD1
clone_size: few
v_call: TRBV5-1
j_call: TRBJ2-7
cdr3_nt: TGCGCCAGCAGCCTGGGGCCACCGGGACAGTACTACGAGCAGTACTTC
cdr3_aa: CASSLGPPGQYYEQYF

d_call: NA
clone_size: many
v_call: TRBV5-1
j_call: TRBJ1-2
cdr3_nt: TGCGCCAGCAGCTTGGGCGGAGAATTTAACTATGGCTACACCTTC
cdr3_aa: CASSLGGEFNYGYTF

d_call: NA
clone_size: NA
v_call: TRBV11-2
j_call: TRBJ2-7
cdr3_nt: TGTGCCAGCAGCTTAGGAGGGGTAGTCTACGAGCAGTACTTC
cdr3_aa: CASSLGGVVYEQYF

d_call: NA
clone_size: few
v_call: TRBV12-3/TRBV12-4
j_call: TRBJ1-2
cdr3_nt: TGTGCCAGCACTCTCCCCTTCCCTTCCCTATATGGCTACACCTTC
cdr3_aa: CASTLPFPSLYGYTF

d_call: NA
clone_size: NA
v_call: TRBV20-1
j_call: TRBJ2-3
cdr3_nt: TGCAGTGCTCTAGGTCCCGGAACAGATACGCAGTATTTT
cdr3_aa: CSALGPGTDTQYF

d_call: NA
clone_size: NA
v_call: TRBV6-5
j_call: TRBJ1-4
cdr3_nt: TGTGCCAGCAGTTACGGGAGTCTGGGTGAAAAACTGTTTTTT
cdr3_aa: CASSYGSLGEKLFF

d_call: NA
clone_size: many
v_call: TRBV28
j_call: TRBJ2-1
cdr3_nt: TGTGCCAGCAGTTTACGGGGCGGAGGGGGGTACAATGAGCAGTTCTTC
cdr3_aa: CASSLRGGGGYNEQFF

d_call: TRBD2
clone_size: many
v_call: TRBV12-3/TRBV12-4
j_call: TRBJ2-3
cdr3_nt: TGTGCCAGCATCCGAGCGGGAGGGTCCACAGATACGCAGTATTTT
cdr3_aa: CASIRAGGSTDTQYF

d_call: NA
clone_size: many
v_call: TRBV4-1
j_call: TRBJ1-1
cdr3_nt: TGCGCCAGCAGCCAAGACGACTTTTTTCAAGTGAACACTGAAGCTTTCTTT
cdr3_aa: CASSQDDFFQVNTEAFF

d_call: TRBD2
clone_size: many
v_call: TRBV5-1
j_call: TRBJ2-7
cdr3_nt: TGCGCCAGCAGCTTTAGCGGGCGGGTCTACGAGCAGTACTTC
cdr3_aa: CASSFSGRVYEQYF

d_call: NA
clone_size: NA
v_call: TRBV6-1
j_call: TRBJ1-2
cdr3_nt: TGTGCCAGCGGAGTGTCCGGGGGCGCGGGCTACACCTTC
cdr3_aa: CASGVSGGAGYTF

d_call: TRBD1
clone_size: NA
v_call: TRBV29-1
j_call: TRBJ1-2
cdr3_nt: TGCAGCGCGGACAGGGAATACTATGGCTACACCTTC
cdr3_aa: CSADREYYGYTF

d_call: NA
clone_size: NA
v_call: TRBV16
j_call: TRBJ2-3
cdr3_nt: TGTGCCAGCAGCCAAATCCTGACTAGCACAGATACGCAGTATTTT
cdr3_aa: CASSQILTSTDTQYF

d_call: NA
clone_size: few
v_call: TRBV9
j_call: TRBJ2-7
cdr3_nt: TGTGCCAGCAGCGTAGATTTGGGGGACGGCTACGAGCAGTACTTC
cdr3_aa: CASSVDLGDGYEQYF

d_call: NA
clone_size: few
v_call: TRBV30
j_call: TRBJ2-2
cdr3_nt: TGTGCCTGGAGTGTACGCGGGTCCGGGGAGCTGTTTTTT
cdr3_aa: CAWSVRGSGELFF

d_call: NA
clone_size: NA
v_call: TRBV4-3
j_call: TRBJ2-1
cdr3_nt: TGCGCCAGCAGCCAAGACCAGGACCATAACTACAATGAGCAGTTCTTC
cdr3_aa: CASSQDQDHNYNEQFF

d_call: TRBD2
clone_size: few
v_call: TRBV20-1
j_call: TRBJ2-4
cdr3_nt: TGCAGTGCCCGTCCGGGACTAGCGGGAGGGCTAGCCAAAAACATTCAGTACTTC
cdr3_aa: CSARPGLAGGLAKNIQYF

d_call: TRBD2
clone_size: NA
v_call: TRBV20-1
j_call: TRBJ2-7
cdr3_nt: TGCTGTGCTGGGACTAGCGGAACTGGTTCCTACGAGCAGTACTTC
cdr3_aa: CCAGTSGTGSYEQYF

d_call: TRBD1
clone_size: few
v_call: TRBV5-1
j_call: TRBJ2-7
cdr3_nt: TGCGCCAGCAGGTCATCAGGGGGATACGAGCAGTACTTC
cdr3_aa: CASRSSGGYEQYF

d_call: NA
clone_size: few
v_call: TRBV4-3
j_call: TRBJ2-5
cdr3_nt: TGCGCCAGCAGCCAAGATTTACAGGGAGGCGACGAGACCCAGTACTTC
cdr3_aa: CASSQDLQGGDETQYF

d_call: TRBD1
clone_size: many
v_call: TRBV4-1
j_call: TRBJ1-4
cdr3_nt: TGCGCCAGCAGCCCTTTCCGGACAGGGCGTGAAAAACTGTTTTTT
cdr3_aa: CASSPFRTGREKLFF

d_call: TRBD1
clone_size: many
v_call: TRBV7-9
j_call: TRBJ1-6
cdr3_nt: TGTGCCAGCAGCGGAGGACAGGGTCTTTCACCCCTCCACTTT
cdr3_aa: CASSGGQGLSPLHF

d_call: NA
clone_size: NA
v_call: TRBV5-1
j_call: TRBJ2-1
cdr3_nt: TGCGCCAGCAGCTTGTTTTGGGACTACAATGAGCAGTTCTTC
cdr3_aa: CASSLFWDYNEQFF

d_call: TRBD2
clone_size: NA
v_call: TRBV20-1
j_call: TRBJ2-2
cdr3_nt: TGCAGTGCTACCGGACTAGCGGAAAACACCGGGGAGCTGTTTTTT
cdr3_aa: CSATGLAENTGELFF

d_call: NA
clone_size: few
v_call: TRBV4-2
j_call: TRBJ1-5
cdr3_nt: TGTGCCAGCAGCCAAGTGGGAAAATTCGTGGGGTATCAGCCCCAGCATTTT
cdr3_aa: CASSQVGKFVGYQPQHF

d_call: NA
clone_size: NA
v_call: TRBV27
j_call: TRBJ2-5
cdr3_nt: TGTGCCAGCAACGACGGCGAAGAGACCCATTACTTC
cdr3_aa: CASNDGEETHYF

d_call: NA
clone_size: few
v_call: TRBV6-5
j_call: TRBJ1-5
cdr3_nt: TGTGCCAGCAGTCGACAGTCTAGCAATCAGCCCCAGCATTTT
cdr3_aa: CASSRQSSNQPQHF

d_call: NA
clone_size: NA
v_call: TRBV29-1
j_call: TRBJ2-1
cdr3_nt: TGCAGCGTTGAACCTACTCTCTACAATGAGCAGTTCTTC
cdr3_aa: CSVEPTLYNEQFF

d_call: NA
clone_size: few
v_call: TRBV20-1
j_call: TRBJ2-1
cdr3_nt: TGCAGTGCTCTCCTACCGAGCTCCTACAATGAGCAGTTCTTC
cdr3_aa: CSALLPSSYNEQFF

d_call: NA
clone_size: few
v_call: TRBV11-1
j_call: TRBJ2-3
cdr3_nt: TGTGCCAGCAGCCCCCCCCCGGGGGCTAGCTCCAGCACAGATACGCAGTATTTT
cdr3_aa: CASSPPPGASSSTDTQYF

d_call: NA
clone_size: NA
v_call: TRBV6-2/TRBV6-3
j_call: TRBJ2-2
cdr3_nt: TGTGCCAGCAGTTACGATGGTCTGGTCCACAACACCGGGGAGCTGTTTTTT
cdr3_aa: CASSYDGLVHNTGELFF

d_call: NA
clone_size: few
v_call: TRBV6-2/TRBV6-3
j_call: TRBJ1-2
cdr3_nt: TGTGCCAGCAGTTACTCCCCCACTCCGGACTATGGCTACACCTTC
cdr3_aa: CASSYSPTPDYGYTF